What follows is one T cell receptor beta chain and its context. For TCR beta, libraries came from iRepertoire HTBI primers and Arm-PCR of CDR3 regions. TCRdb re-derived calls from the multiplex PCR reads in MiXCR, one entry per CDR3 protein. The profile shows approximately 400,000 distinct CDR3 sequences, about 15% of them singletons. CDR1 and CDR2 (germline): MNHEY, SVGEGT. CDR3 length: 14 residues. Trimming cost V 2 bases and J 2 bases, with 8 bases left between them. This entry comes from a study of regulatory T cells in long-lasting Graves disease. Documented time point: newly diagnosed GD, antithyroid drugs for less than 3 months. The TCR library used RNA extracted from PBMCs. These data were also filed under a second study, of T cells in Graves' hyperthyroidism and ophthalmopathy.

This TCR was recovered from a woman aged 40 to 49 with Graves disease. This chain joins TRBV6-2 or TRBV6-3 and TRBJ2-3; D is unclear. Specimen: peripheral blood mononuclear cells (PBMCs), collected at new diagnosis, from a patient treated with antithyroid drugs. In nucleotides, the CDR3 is TGTGCCAGCAGTTACAAAAGCCCCACAGATACGCAGTATTTT. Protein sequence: CASSYKSPTDTQYF.